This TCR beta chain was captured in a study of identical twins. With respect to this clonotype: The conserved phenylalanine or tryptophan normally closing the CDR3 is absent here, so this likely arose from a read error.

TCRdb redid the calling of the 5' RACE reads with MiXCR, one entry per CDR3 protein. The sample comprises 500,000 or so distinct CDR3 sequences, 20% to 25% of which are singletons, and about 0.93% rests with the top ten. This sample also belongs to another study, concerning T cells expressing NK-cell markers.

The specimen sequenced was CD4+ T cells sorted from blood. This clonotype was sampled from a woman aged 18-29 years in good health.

The CDR3 region has the DNA TGCGCCAGCAGCCCCTGGACGAACACTGAAGCTTTCTAT. Encoded protein: CASSPWTNTEAFY. V and J are TRBV5-1 and TRBJ1-1; no definite D call. V lost 4 bases to trimming and J lost 1 base, with 8 bases between them. Per the germline V gene, CDR1 is SGHRS and CDR2 is YFSETQ. This CDR3 region has 13 residues.